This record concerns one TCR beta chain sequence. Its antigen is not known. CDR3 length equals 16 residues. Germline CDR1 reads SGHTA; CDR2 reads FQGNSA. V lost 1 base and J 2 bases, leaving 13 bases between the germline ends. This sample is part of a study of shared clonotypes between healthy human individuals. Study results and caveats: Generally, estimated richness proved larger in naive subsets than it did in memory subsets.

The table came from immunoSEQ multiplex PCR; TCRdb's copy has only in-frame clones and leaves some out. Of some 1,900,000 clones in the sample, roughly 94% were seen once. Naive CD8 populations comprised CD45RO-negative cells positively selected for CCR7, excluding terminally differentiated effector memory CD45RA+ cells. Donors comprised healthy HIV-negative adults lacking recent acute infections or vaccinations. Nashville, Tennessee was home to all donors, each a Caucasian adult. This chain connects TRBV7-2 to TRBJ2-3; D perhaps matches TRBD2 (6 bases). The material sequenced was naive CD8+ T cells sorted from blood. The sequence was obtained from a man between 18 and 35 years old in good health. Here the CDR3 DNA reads TGTGCCAGCAGCTTAGGGTTGGGACTCATCACAGATACGCAGTATTTT. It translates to CASSLGLGLITDTQYF.